This T cell receptor beta chain comes out of a study of blood T cell repertoires in COVID-19. Study-wide background: The samples span acute and convalescent COVID-19 from the United States, Italy and Spain.

V was pared by 2 bases and J by 5 bases, with 10 bases between. From germline, CDR1 is SGHNT and CDR2 YYREEE (reference sequence). There are 13 residues in the CDR3. Original analysis: Using reference gene primer amplification, nucleated cell counts were estimated. TCRdb's table, derived via immunoSEQ multiplex PCR, lists solely in-frame clones and lacks some. V and J calls plus clone size are reproduced from that table; the DNA served to infer D and trimming. The repertoire holds nearly 90,000 clones, with roughly 78% as singletons. Input material: peripheral blood. This TCR was recovered from an elderly woman with acute or convalescent COVID-19. V and J are TRBV5-4 and TRBJ1-1, with D possibly matching TRBD1 (5 bases). The CDR3 sequence is CASSFPGRTEAFF. The DNA of the CDR3 is TGTGCCAGCAGCTTCCCAGGGCGGACTGAAGCTTTCTTT.